This T cell receptor (beta chain) derives from a study of OX40 agonist ivuxolimab in advanced cancers. In the study overall: The costimulatory receptor OX40 (CD134) was targeted by ivuxolimab, a fully human IgG2 agonistic monoclonal antibody. A male proportion of 82.7% and a mean age of approximately 62 years, ranging from about 20 to 79, were recorded for the dose-escalation cohort. Intravenous ivuxolimab was administered to patients every 2 weeks at six dose levels: 0.01, 0.1, 0.3, 1.5, 3 and 10 mg/kg. Partial responses were achieved by three dose-escalation patients, of whom one had hepatocellular carcinoma and two had cutaneous melanoma. Of the roughly 50 dose-escalation patients, hepatocellular carcinoma was present in 19, melanoma in approximately 15, renal cell carcinoma in 9 and head and neck cancer in 9. The paper describes the monotherapy dose-escalation part (N ≈ 51 patients) of the phase I trial of ivuxolimab. Patients were allowed to have had prior anti-PD-1, anti-PD-L1 or anti-CTLA-4 therapy, and around 40% of the dose-escalation patients had previously received checkpoint inhibitors. Peripheral TCRbeta sequencing aimed to test whether ivuxolimab altered TCR sequence diversity and caused clonal T-cell expansion.

For sequencing of the TCRbeta CDR3 region, genomic DNA was extracted from the sorted cells. The immunoSEQ Assay was used for sequencing of TCRbeta CDR3 regions. As stored in TCRdb, this immuneACCESS dataset retains in-frame rearrangements with V and J assigned. A fraction of the clones does not appear; measured against another copy, unresolved V genes explain less than half of the discrepancy, and the remainder lacks a known reason. This sample has about 70,000 clones in its table, and roughly 80% of those were observed once. The top ten clonotypes cover over 6.5% of the sample. Points the paper makes about the study in general: The antigen specificity of the peripheral T cells that underwent clonal expansion was not determined. After ivuxolimab, CD8+ T cells had more expanded clones than CD4+ T cells on average. Partial responders in the 0.1-3.0 mg/kg groups had among the lowest normalized peripheral clonal expansion, especially among CD8+ T cells. Low levels of normalized T-cell clonal expansion were also seen in some nonresponding patients. At doses of 0.1 to 3.0 mg/kg, clonal expansion of both CD4+ and CD8+ blood T cells was observed from baseline to week 6.

In the case of this clone: Its antigen has not been determined. No qualities accompany the bases; no much larger clone lies one base away.

CDR1 SEHNR and CDR2 FQNEAQ were looked up in the germline V gene (reference sequence). The germline V end is reduced by 5 bases and the J end by 5 bases; junction bases left unmatched: 2. Inclusive of the bounding cysteine and phenylalanine, the CDR3 is 13 residues long. The retained sequence is limited to the CDR3, 39 bases, with the frame set at the first base. Patients with autoimmune disease history or receiving systemic immunosuppression were excluded from the trial. Peripheral blood for TCR sequencing was collected from all dose cohorts at baseline, on cycle 4 day 1, and on cycle 7 day 1. The samples were drawn from a first-in-human, open-label, multicenter phase I dose-escalation trial of ivuxolimab. The trial enrolled adults with locally advanced or metastatic head and neck squamous cell, hepatocellular, melanoma or renal cell carcinoma. Before TCR sequencing, CD4+ T cells and CD8+ T cells were sorted from peripheral blood as separate populations.

Sequenced here: CD4+ or CD8+ T cells sorted from blood, sampled in a trial of the OX40 agonist ivuxolimab. The rearrangement joined TRBV7-9 to TRBJ2-3; the junction holds 9 bases that match TRBD2. This TCR came from an adult with an advanced solid tumor such as melanoma, head and neck, liver or kidney cancer. The CDR3 region has the sequence CASSASGEDTQYF. DNA sequence: TGTGCCAGCAGCGCTAGCGGGGAAGATACGCAGTATTTT.